A selection of T cell receptor beta chains follows, all from one sample in a study of Ad26.COV2.S vaccination and SARS-CoV-2 variants. Only in-frame clones appear in the TCRdb table, and some are missing; sequencing was by immunoSEQ multiplex PCR. Of hundreds of thousands of clones listed, roughly 85% are singletons. The sequencing used peripheral blood, collected in a trial of Ad26.COV2.S vaccine versus placebo. The source is a person aged 18-60 years who received the Ad26.COV2.S COVID-19 vaccine or a placebo. Each CDR3 is given without its conserved first and last residue. The D gene is left open where the match is weak. Clone size, where shown, is once, few, many, or a class for clones that have expanded.

cdr3_length: 11
clone_size: NA
d_call: NA
v_call: TRBV2
cdr3_aa: ASSEARLYEQY

cdr3_length: 12
clone_size: NA
d_call: TRBD2
v_call: TRBV30
cdr3_aa: AWSFSGRSDTQY

cdr3_length: 11
clone_size: NA
d_call: NA
v_call: TRBV12-3/TRBV12-4
cdr3_aa: ASSLWITDTQY

cdr3_length: 12
clone_size: NA
d_call: NA
v_call: TRBV7-6
cdr3_aa: ASSLQGTYNEQF

cdr3_length: 12
clone_size: NA
d_call: NA
v_call: TRBV6-5
cdr3_aa: ASSYWGADKKLF

cdr3_length: 13
clone_size: NA
d_call: TRBD1
v_call: TRBV6-1
cdr3_aa: ASSESAGGAETQY

cdr3_length: 8
clone_size: NA
d_call: NA
v_call: TRBV6-5
cdr3_aa: ASRTYGYT

cdr3_length: 11
clone_size: NA
d_call: NA
v_call: TRBV5-4
cdr3_aa: ASSSQSEYEQY

cdr3_length: 10
clone_size: NA
d_call: NA
v_call: TRBV7-2
cdr3_aa: ASSLATNEQY

cdr3_length: 11
clone_size: NA
d_call: TRBD1
v_call: TRBV2
cdr3_aa: ASSTGAGTEAF

cdr3_length: 12
clone_size: NA
d_call: TRBD1
v_call: TRBV6-5
cdr3_aa: ASSTTTGTYGYT

cdr3_length: 13
clone_size: NA
d_call: NA
v_call: TRBV19
cdr3_aa: ASSIRGGAQETQY

cdr3_length: 12
clone_size: NA
d_call: NA
v_call: TRBV7-2
cdr3_aa: ASSLAFTAYEQY

cdr3_length: 15
clone_size: many
d_call: NA
v_call: TRBV19
cdr3_aa: ASSPGFSLWGNQPQH

cdr3_length: 10
clone_size: NA
d_call: NA
v_call: TRBV5-1
cdr3_aa: ASSLVVHEQF

cdr3_length: 9
clone_size: NA
d_call: NA
v_call: TRBV18
cdr3_aa: ASSRRHEQY

cdr3_length: 13
clone_size: NA
d_call: NA
v_call: TRBV19
cdr3_aa: ASSMMVGPKQPQH

cdr3_length: 12
clone_size: NA
d_call: NA
v_call: TRBV7-2
cdr3_aa: ASGVYGRGEKLF

cdr3_length: 10
clone_size: NA
d_call: NA
v_call: TRBV9
cdr3_aa: ASTNSFYGYT

cdr3_length: 11
clone_size: NA
d_call: NA
v_call: TRBV12-3/TRBV12-4
cdr3_aa: ASSIGPRYGYT

cdr3_length: 12
clone_size: NA
d_call: NA
v_call: TRBV9
cdr3_aa: ASSFSRTAYGYT

cdr3_length: 13
clone_size: NA
d_call: NA
v_call: TRBV24-1
cdr3_aa: ATSDVGEKSGEQY

cdr3_length: 12
clone_size: NA
d_call: NA
v_call: TRBV5-1
cdr3_aa: ASSLRSGVYEQY

cdr3_length: 13
clone_size: NA
d_call: NA
v_call: TRBV9
cdr3_aa: ASSAAGSWVTEAF

cdr3_length: 11
clone_size: once
d_call: NA
v_call: TRBV18
cdr3_aa: ASSPRVTNTIY

cdr3_length: 13
clone_size: NA
d_call: TRBD2
v_call: TRBV11-3
cdr3_aa: ASSLTSGTSYEQY

cdr3_length: 11
clone_size: NA
d_call: NA
v_call: TRBV7-3
cdr3_aa: ASSPGGADTQY

cdr3_length: 13
clone_size: NA
d_call: NA
v_call: TRBV18
cdr3_aa: ASSPRATWSNEQF

cdr3_length: 14
clone_size: NA
d_call: TRBD2
v_call: TRBV7-2
cdr3_aa: ASSVLSGLTYNEQF

cdr3_length: 16
clone_size: NA
d_call: TRBD1
v_call: TRBV19
cdr3_aa: ASSTWATGVELDNEQF

cdr3_length: 14
clone_size: NA
d_call: TRBD2
v_call: TRBV3-1/TRBV3-2
cdr3_aa: ASSAGLAGGRYEQY

cdr3_length: 16
clone_size: NA
d_call: TRBD1
v_call: TRBV4-1
cdr3_aa: ASSQGFARDRSYNEQF

cdr3_length: 14
clone_size: NA
d_call: TRBD1
v_call: TRBV4-1
cdr3_aa: ASSQGTGTAVYGYT

cdr3_length: 10
clone_size: few
d_call: NA
v_call: TRBV5-4
cdr3_aa: ASSRGQYGYT

cdr3_length: 15
clone_size: NA
d_call: TRBD2
v_call: TRBV9
cdr3_aa: ASSVESSASGSYEQY

cdr3_length: 16
clone_size: NA
d_call: NA
v_call: TRBV4-1
cdr3_aa: ASSQGTPPLRNTGELF

cdr3_length: 13
clone_size: NA
d_call: TRBD2
v_call: TRBV7-8
cdr3_aa: ASSYPGGHTDTQY

cdr3_length: 13
clone_size: NA
d_call: NA
v_call: TRBV5-4
cdr3_aa: ASSLESAGPRGYT

cdr3_length: 13
clone_size: NA
d_call: NA
v_call: TRBV27
cdr3_aa: ASSLGLSFGETQY

cdr3_length: 10
clone_size: NA
d_call: NA
v_call: TRBV12-3/TRBV12-4
cdr3_aa: ASRPHTGELF

cdr3_length: 12
clone_size: NA
d_call: TRBD1
v_call: TRBV3-1/TRBV3-2
cdr3_aa: ASSQTGGNTEAF

cdr3_length: 11
clone_size: NA
d_call: NA
v_call: TRBV19
cdr3_aa: ASETGMNTEAF

cdr3_length: 13
clone_size: once
d_call: TRBD2
v_call: TRBV3-1/TRBV3-2
cdr3_aa: ASSLIAGGGDTQY

cdr3_length: 12
clone_size: NA
d_call: TRBD1
v_call: TRBV30
cdr3_aa: AWSPGTELVSAF

cdr3_length: 17
clone_size: NA
d_call: TRBD2
v_call: TRBV2
cdr3_aa: ASRPAGGKYLGNTDTQY

cdr3_length: 12
clone_size: NA
d_call: NA
v_call: TRBV11-2
cdr3_aa: ASSSSLDTDTQY

cdr3_length: 12
clone_size: NA
d_call: NA
v_call: TRBV6-5
cdr3_aa: ASTSYGTNEKLF

cdr3_length: 13
clone_size: NA
d_call: NA
v_call: TRBV24-1
cdr3_aa: ATSDSRQGSVEQY

cdr3_length: 11
clone_size: NA
d_call: NA
v_call: TRBV5-6
cdr3_aa: ASSLDRHSPLH

cdr3_length: 13
clone_size: NA
d_call: NA
v_call: TRBV4-3
cdr3_aa: ASSQDRDDSYEQY

cdr3_length: 14
clone_size: NA
d_call: TRBD1
v_call: TRBV9
cdr3_aa: ASSGKGTGKGSPLH